A selection of T cell receptor beta chains follows, all from one sample in a study of CD8 T cells in Susac syndrome. TCRdb fed the immunoSEQ multiplex PCR reads into MiXCR, producing one record per CDR3 protein. The sample contains about 200,000 distinct CDR3 sequences, about 94% of which appear only once. Sequencing was done on a sample of CD8+ T cells from PBMCs. The receptors were sampled from a human donor with multiple sclerosis. Both conserved end residues are part of each CDR3. The D gene is left open where the match is weak. Rows give clone size only sometimes, using once, few, many, or a class for an expanded clone.

d_call j_call clone_size cdr3_length v_call cdr3_aa cdr3_nt
- TRBJ1-3 - 16 TRBV6-5 CASSYATPDLGNTIYF TGTGCCAGCAGTTACGCGACTCCTGACCTGGGAAACACCATATATTTT
- TRBJ2-2 - 12 TRBV6-6 CATEQGSGELFF TGTGCCACCGAGCAGGGTTCCGGGGAGCTGTTTTTT
- TRBJ2-3 - 14 TRBV7-9 CASSSPGRGDTQYF TGTGCCAGCAGCTCTCCGGGACGCGGAGATACGCAGTATTTT
TRBD2 TRBJ2-1 - 18 TRBV20-1 CSARDSLAGGPRYNEQFF TGCAGTGCTAGAGATAGTCTAGCGGGAGGGCCGAGGTACAATGAGCAGTTCTTC
TRBD1 TRBJ1-1 - 13 TRBV7-9 CASRGTGDTEAFF TGTGCCAGCAGGGGGACAGGGGACACTGAAGCTTTCTTT
- TRBJ2-1 - 15 TRBV7-3 CASSLLGQAYNEQFF TGTGCCAGCAGCTTACTAGGTCAGGCCTACAATGAGCAGTTCTTC
- TRBJ1-5 - 13 TRBV19 CASSIDRDQPQHF TGTGCCAGTAGTATAGATCGGGATCAGCCCCAGCATTTT
- TRBJ2-7 - 15 TRBV7-9 CASSLAVQISYEQYF TGTGCCAGCAGCTTAGCGGTACAGATTTCCTACGAGCAGTACTTC
- TRBJ2-5 - 15 TRBV6-6 CASSYSSAEVETQYF TGTGCCAGCAGTTACTCGTCGGCGGAGGTGGAGACCCAGTACTTC
- TRBJ1-1 - 14 TRBV5-6 CASSWAGGNTEAFF TGTGCCAGCAGCTGGGCAGGAGGGAACACTGAAGCTTTCTTT
- TRBJ1-5 - 15 TRBV6-1 CASSPRRGRDQPQHF TGTGCCAGCAGTCCCAGGAGGGGAAGGGATCAGCCCCAGCATTTT
- TRBJ1-1 - 17 TRBV19 CASSIDLWGAGVTEAFF TGTGCCAGTAGTATAGATCTCTGGGGGGCTGGAGTCACTGAAGCTTTCTTT
- TRBJ2-5 - 12 TRBV13 CASSVPGETQYF TGTGCCAGCAGCGTACCAGGGGAGACCCAGTACTTC
- TRBJ2-3 - 16 TRBV15 CATEQSESWGTDTQYF TGTGCCACCGAACAATCAGAGAGTTGGGGAACAGATACGCAGTATTTT
- TRBJ2-7 - 13 TRBV5-6 CASSYGVLGEQYF TGTGCCAGCAGCTATGGGGTTCTGGGGGAGCAGTACTTC
- TRBJ2-3 once 14 TRBV4-1 CASSPWRDTDTQYF TGCGCCAGCAGCCCATGGCGGGATACAGATACGCAGTATTTT
TRBD2 TRBJ2-2 - 15 TRBV5-1 CASSVREYDTGELFF TGCGCCAGCAGCGTGCGGGAGTATGACACCGGGGAGCTGTTTTTT
- TRBJ1-1 - 14 TRBV6-5 CASSYSSRVAEAFF TGTGCCAGCAGTTACTCGAGTAGAGTCGCTGAAGCTTTCTTT
- TRBJ2-5 - 15 TRBV4-1 CASSQVPDRAETQYF TGCGCCAGCAGCCAAGTCCCGGACCGGGCAGAGACCCAGTACTTC
TRBD1 TRBJ2-4 - 16 TRBV5-6 CASSLGTGGTKNIQYF TGTGCCAGCAGCTTAGGGACAGGGGGTACCAAAAACATTCAGTACTTC
- TRBJ2-1 - 11 TRBV6-6 CASVRGNEQFF TGTGCCAGTGTCCGGGGCAATGAGCAGTTCTTC
- TRBJ2-7 - 13 TRBV5-4 CASSLGGWNEQYF TGTGCCAGCAGCTTGGGGGGTTGGAACGAGCAGTACTTC
- TRBJ1-5 - 14 TRBV6-5 CASSYSSRNQPQHF TGTGCCAGCAGTTACTCGAGTCGCAATCAGCCCCAGCATTTT
- TRBJ2-2 - 14 TRBV6-2/TRBV6-3 CASSYSRLTGELFF TGTGCCAGCAGTTACTCGAGGTTGACCGGGGAGCTGTTTTTT
TRBD1 TRBJ2-2 - 16 TRBV18 CASSPPIQGDTGELFF TGTGCCAGCTCACCACCGATCCAGGGGGACACCGGGGAGCTGTTTTTT
- TRBJ1-2 once 14 TRBV29-1 CSVPTGQGVLVYTF TGCAGCGTCCCTACGGGGCAGGGCGTCCTTGTCTACACCTTC
- TRBJ1-5 - 16 TRBV7-8 CASSLTDRLGNQPQHF TGTGCCAGCAGCTTGACAGACCGACTCGGAAATCAGCCCCAGCATTTT
- TRBJ1-3 - 15 TRBV9 CASSVEGTYGNTIYF TGTGCCAGCAGCGTAGAGGGGACGTATGGAAACACCATATATTTT
TRBD1 TRBJ1-4 - 15 TRBV5-1 CASSSTGGDREKLFF TGCGCCAGCAGCTCGACAGGGGGCGATCGTGAAAAACTGTTTTTT
TRBD2 TRBJ2-1 - 13 TRBV30 CAYSPGLYNEQFF TGTGCCTATTCCCCGGGACTATACAATGAGCAGTTCTTC
- TRBJ2-1 - 12 TRBV24-1 CATSQGYNEQFF TGTGCCACCAGTCAGGGCTACAATGAGCAGTTCTTC
- TRBJ2-6 - 14 TRBV19 CASSVIAGANVLTF TGTGCCAGTAGTGTGATCGCTGGGGCCAACGTCCTGACTTTC
- TRBJ2-2 - 15 TRBV4-1 CASTQGAGGTGELFF TGCGCCAGCACTCAGGGGGCCGGGGGGACCGGGGAGCTGTTTTTT
- TRBJ1-1 - 15 TRBV7-8 CASSSTDHESTEAFF TGTGCCAGCAGCTCGACAGATCACGAGTCCACTGAAGCTTTCTTT
- TRBJ1-6 - 13 TRBV7-9 CASSQGPLGALHF TGTGCCAGCAGCCAAGGCCCTCTCGGTGCCCTCCACTTT
- TRBJ2-2 - 14 TRBV12-3/TRBV12-4 CASSLTENTGELFF TGTGCCAGCAGTTTGACGGAGAACACCGGGGAGCTGTTTTTT
- TRBJ2-7 - 12 TRBV30 CAATESSYEQYF TGTGCCGCAACAGAGAGCTCCTACGAGCAGTACTTC
- TRBJ2-1 - 15 TRBV6-2/TRBV6-3 CASSYMPEVGNEQFF TGTGCCAGCAGTTACATGCCAGAGGTCGGCAATGAGCAGTTCTTC
TRBD1 TRBJ2-2 - 13 TRBV7-6 CASRDRAPGELFF TGTGCCAGTAGAGACAGGGCCCCCGGGGAGCTGTTTTTT
TRBD1 TRBJ2-5 - 14 TRBV6-5 CASSWTGALETQYF TGTGCCAGCAGTTGGACAGGGGCGCTAGAGACCCAGTACTTC